A selection of T cell receptor beta chains follows, all from one sample in a study of blood T cell repertoires in COVID-19. Some clones are missing from TCRdb's copy, which holds only in-frame ones; the method was immunoSEQ multiplex PCR. The data contain around 140,000 clones, more than 75% of them seen just once; the ten biggest clones take up roughly 4.8%. The sample taken for sequencing was peripheral blood. Receptors originate from a human donor in a cohort sampled during active COVID-19. Each CDR3 is given with its conserved first and last residue. The order of the fields is CDR3 protein, V gene.

CDR3: CASSQGRNQPQHF
V: TRBV19

CDR3: CASSLATPGTGSGELFF
V: TRBV5-1

CDR3: CASTSELVAPHEQFF
V: TRBV9

CDR3: CASSLRGGGPGFQPQHF
V: TRBV27

CDR3: CASSSYSGGAWETQYF
V: TRBV4-2

CDR3: CASSPLAGGRTDTQYF
V: TRBV27

CDR3: CASSDRQGQETQYF
V: TRBV6-1

CDR3: CASSLSVSSYNEQFF
V: TRBV28

CDR3: CASSVAVYTGELFF
V: TRBV9

CDR3: CASSANFVAGEGYTF
V: TRBV5-5

CDR3: CASSEGLAGGTDTQYF
V: TRBV5-4

CDR3: CASSKGELAPKDEQFF
V: TRBV21-1

CDR3: CASSARAGQGNNEQFF
V: TRBV6-4

CDR3: CASKRAGGDEKLFF
V: TRBV5-1

CDR3: CASSQAGGGSVGTQYF
V: TRBV14

CDR3: CASGAGQLYNEQFF
V: TRBV5-1

CDR3: CASSERTDSPLHF
V: TRBV6-1

CDR3: CASSQVYRTTSETQYF
V: TRBV4-1

CDR3: CASSLGQWNTEAFF
V: TRBV5-1

CDR3: CASSYSIQTFNYGYTF
V: TRBV6-5

CDR3: CASTLHTGFNEQFF
V: TRBV19

CDR3: CASSPARDRGYTEAFF
V: TRBV5-8

CDR3: CAWSVQGGITEAFF
V: TRBV30

CDR3: CASSPGAGGGTEAFF
V: TRBV5-1

CDR3: CASSSTRDGGDTQYF
V: TRBV11-2

CDR3: CSADQAGASNTQYF
V: TRBV29-1

CDR3: CASSQERQGAGANVLTF
V: TRBV4-2

CDR3: CASSSPTGRVAGQPQHF
V: TRBV27

CDR3: CASSEESAGLAYEQYF
V: TRBV2

CDR3: CAINRGQDSPLHF
V: TRBV6-6

CDR3: CASSFSGGTEAFF
V: TRBV5-5

CDR3: CASKKQASTGLGELFF
V: TRBV5-1

CDR3: CASSQDSGKETQYF
V: TRBV3-1/TRBV3-2

CDR3: CSVVTGSGANVLTF
V: TRBV29-1

CDR3: CASTNNQETQYF
V: TRBV14

CDR3: CASSPNLGGPAGNTIYF
V: TRBV18

CDR3: CASRPTGGYGYTF
V: TRBV2

CDR3: CASSERAGGMDEQYF
V: TRBV6-1

CDR3: CASSQDFRGGQPQHF
V: TRBV3-1/TRBV3-2

CDR3: CASSPGQGKNIQYF
V: TRBV7-9

CDR3: CAISDRGEGSGNTIYF
V: TRBV10-3

CDR3: CASSRGTSGGYNEQFF
V: TRBV3-1/TRBV3-2

CDR3: CASREGLYNEQFF
V: TRBV9

CDR3: CASSSMNTEAFF
V: TRBV7-9

CDR3: CASSLDWDSGSYEQYF
V: TRBV5-4

CDR3: CATSIQGAGGYTF
V: TRBV15

CDR3: CASSQARGLAQETQYF
V: TRBV3-1/TRBV3-2

CDR3: CASSVDQGQPQHF
V: TRBV9

CDR3: CASSSNVKNIQYF
V: TRBV6-5

CDR3: CASSSSGANTGELFF
V: TRBV7-3

CDR3: CASSLVPSGGVQETQYF
V: TRBV7-2

CDR3: CASSPLAGGDTQYF
V: TRBV7-8

CDR3: CASSRTGYGYTF
V: TRBV28

CDR3: CATSTDWDRDANYDYTF
V: TRBV15

CDR3: CASTPVEAEKLFF
V: TRBV28

CDR3: CASGQETYGYTF
V: TRBV2